These 31 T cell receptor beta chains came from one sample sequenced in a study of shared clonotypes between healthy human individuals. Here immunoSEQ multiplex PCR was the method, and the copy in TCRdb shows in-frame clones only, minus some. Here the sample spans 950,000 to 1,200,000 clones, roughly 80% being singletons. The sequenced sample was memory CD4+ T cells from PBMCs. Subset here: CD45RA-negative fraction. The origin of the receptors is a man between 18 and 35 years old in good health. Some clones in this sample may be carry-over from other donors' samples.

The gene calls are TRBV5-4 and TRBJ2-1; 8 bases are a match to TRBD2. The CDR3 length is 18 residues. V dropped 4 bases and J dropped 9; count of bases not matched to a gene: 21. The germline CDR1 and CDR2 sequences are SGHNT and YYREEE (reference sequence). DNA for the CDR3: TGTGCCAGCAGCCTAACCCCACTAGCGGCCTCTGGGGGCGGTGAGCAGTTCTTC. This encodes CASSLTPLAASGGGEQFF.

The CDR3 protein is CASSLPGTGKLFF. DNA for the CDR3: TGTGCCAGCAGCCTACCTGGGACAGGAAAACTGTTTTTT. V is TRBV14 and J is TRBJ1-4; 8 nucleotides line up with TRBD1. V shed 4 bases, J shed 10 bases, and the junction held 5 bases outside the gene matches. This CDR3 is built from 13 residues. CDR1 and CDR2 from the germline V gene are SGHDN and FVKESK.

CDR3 in amino acids: CASSSLGRARTDTQYF. CDR3 DNA sequence: TGTGCCAGCAGTTCCCTTGGGAGGGCTCGCACAGATACGCAGTATTTT. The gene calls are TRBV6-5 and TRBJ2-3; TRBD2 matches 7 bases. J lost 1 base, V lost 4 bases, and 8 bases had no gene match. Germline CDR1 MNHEY, CDR2 SVGAGI. CDR3 size: 16 residues.

A remark on this clone: This sample also contains other DNA sequences that code for the same CDR3. V usage is TRBV28 and J usage is TRBJ1-2; no firm D call. Germline V gene lookup returns CDR1 MDHEN and CDR2 SYDVKM. Trimming shortened V by 3 bases and J by 5 bases, and 7 bases separated the two germline ends. CDR3 length: 12 amino acids. Written as DNA, the CDR3 is TGTGCCAGCAGTTTGTCGGGGTATGGCTACACCTTC. Its translation is CASSLSGYGYTF.

CDR3 in amino acids: CASSLGQGAGANVLTF. CDR3 nucleotides: TGTGCCAGCAGTCTGGGACAGGGGGCTGGGGCCAACGTCCTGACTTTC. The V and J genes are TRBV28 and TRBJ2-6, with 11 bases matching TRBD1. This CDR3 contains 16 residues. The trim removed 5 bases at V and 2 bases at J, leaving 2 bases unmatched. Germline V gene lookup returns CDR1 MDHEN and CDR2 SYDVKM.

This chain joins TRBV6-6 and TRBJ2-3, with D perhaps matching TRBD2 (6 bases). The ends were cut back, 6 bases at V and 0 bases at J, with 13 bases in the middle. The CDR3 has 15 amino acids. Germline CDR1 reads MNHNY; CDR2 reads SVGAGI (reference sequence). CDR3 sequence (DNA): TGTGCCAGCAGCCACGGAGGGACTAGCACAGATACGCAGTATTTT. Amino acid sequence: CASSHGGTSTDTQYF.

The chain links TRBV19 to TRBJ1-4; tentatively, D is TRBD1 (6 bases). V shed 3 bases and J shed 3 bases, with 14 bases lying between them. The CDR3 sequence is 16 residues long. Germline CDR1 and CDR2: LNHDA and SQIVND (reference sequence). The CDR3 spells CASSMSMGAPNEKLFF. The CDR3 coding sequence is TGTGCCAGTAGTATGAGTATGGGGGCGCCTAATGAAAAACTGTTTTTT.

The chain combines TRBV4-3 with TRBJ1-2, with a possible D match to TRBD1 (5 bases). This CDR3 spans 15 amino acids. Germline V lookup: CDR1 LGHNA, CDR2 YSLEER. The ends were cut back, 0 bases at V and 10 bases at J, with 18 bases in the middle. This CDR3 is CASSQDRFGRVVYTF. The CDR3 DNA is TGCGCCAGCAGCCAAGATAGGTTTGGCAGGGTGGTCTACACCTTC.

The chain recombines TRBV5-4 with TRBJ2-3; unclear D gene. This CDR3 contains 14 residues. V was cut by 5 bases and J by 1 base, with 11 bases left in between. Germline CDR1 is SGHNT and CDR2 is YYREEE (reference sequence). The CDR3, as DNA: TGTGCCAGCAGTCCCGGCCAGCGCACAGATACGCAGTATTTT. It codes for CASSPGQRTDTQYF.

The chain joins TRBV19 to TRBJ2-2; tentative D call: TRBD2 (5 bases). The germline gives CDR1 LNHDA, CDR2 SQIVND (reference sequence). This CDR3 comprises 13 residues. V lost 10 bases and J 4 bases, leaving 13 bases between the germline ends. CDR3 sequence reads: CAIKEVFTGELFF. In DNA form, the CDR3 reads TGTGCCATAAAGGAGGTGTTCACCGGGGAGCTGTTTTTT.

This chain connects TRBV5-1 to TRBJ1-6; D is possibly TRBD1 (6 bases). CDR1 is SGHRS, CDR2 YFSETQ, per germline. V lost 4 bases and J 7 bases, leaving 18 bases between the germline ends. The CDR3 has 16 amino acids. The chain's CDR3 is CASSITSGTTNSPLHF. The DNA for the CDR3 is TGCGCCAGCAGCATAACATCCGGGACAACGAATTCACCCCTCCACTTT. Using reference TRBV5-1 and TRBJ1-6 for the parts outside the CDR3, the full variable domain is KAGVTQTPRYLIKTRGQQVTLSCSPISGHRSVSWYQQTPGQGLQFLFEYFSETQRNKGNFPGRFSGRQFSNSRSEMNVSTLELGDSALYLCASSITSGTTNSPLHFGNGTRLTVT.

This clone came up a few times. This sequence joins TRBV5-5 and TRBJ2-6; D is ambiguous. Trimming took 7 bases from V and 0 from J, leaving 11 bases between them. The length of the CDR3 is 15 residues. The germline gives CDR1 SGHKS, CDR2 YYEKEE (reference sequence). The CDR3 reads CASQSGYSGANVLTF. CDR3 coding DNA: TGTGCCAGCCAGTCCGGGTACTCTGGGGCCAACGTCCTGACTTTC.

This chain connects TRBV7-3 to TRBJ2-1, with D perhaps TRBD2 (6 bases). V was clipped by 6 bases and J by 3 bases, with 12 bases between them. The CDR3 length is 14 residues. CDR1 is SGHTA, CDR2 FQGTGA, per germline. The CDR3 loop reads CASSRGKDYNEQFF. DNA of the CDR3: TGTGCCAGCAGTCGCGGGAAGGACTACAATGAGCAGTTCTTC.

This clone appeared a single time. The gene calls are TRBV18 and TRBJ1-4; perhaps TRBD1 as D (6 bases). This CDR3 has 13 residues. The germline V gene has CDR1 KGHSH and CDR2 LQKENI. V lost 6 bases, J lost 7 bases, and 12 bases lay in between. CDR3 in DNA: TGTGCCAGCTCCCCGGGACAAGCTGAAAAACTGTTTTTT. It specifies CASSPGQAEKLFF.

This chain links TRBV15 with TRBJ1-5; 10 nucleotides align to TRBD1. The CDR3 has 15 residues. Germline lookup yields CDR1 LNHNV and CDR2 YYDKDF (reference sequence). V was pared by 4 bases and J by 11 bases, with 11 bases of the junction left unmatched. CDR3 amino acids: CATSKDRGLGGAQHF. In nucleotides, the CDR3 is TGTGCCACCAGCAAAGACAGGGGGCTCGGTGGAGCCCAGCATTTT. The full variable domain, rest sourced from reference TRBV15 and TRBJ1-5, is DAMVIQNPRYQVTQFGKPVTLSCSQTLNHNVMYWYQQKSSQAPKLLFHYYDKDFNNEADTPDNFQSRRPNTSFCFLDIRSPGLGDTAMYLCATSKDRGLGGAQHFGDGTRLSIL.

The table lists this clone with a count of one. The V and J genes are TRBV30 and TRBJ1-1; 9 positions match TRBD1. From germline, CDR1 is GTSNPN and CDR2 SVGIG (reference sequence). V lost 4 bases, J lost 5 bases, and 8 bases stayed unmatched. CDR3 length equals 14 residues. The CDR3 loop is CAWTTGGSGTEAFF. The CDR3 nucleotides are TGTGCCTGGACCACAGGGGGCTCTGGGACTGAAGCTTTCTTT.

This clone was seen more than once but under ten times. The genes are TRBV29-1 and TRBJ2-1; a weak D match, TRBD2 (7 bases). V lost 6 bases and J 10 bases, leaving 19 bases between the germline ends. Germline V lookup: CDR1 SQVTM, CDR2 ANQGSEA. The CDR3 runs 13 residues. This chain's CDR3 is CSVVDSRGGEQFF. As DNA, the CDR3 is TGCAGCGTGGTCGATAGTAGGGGGGGAGAGCAGTTCTTC.

V and J are TRBV5-6 and TRBJ2-5, with D possibly TRBD2 on 6 matching bases. The CDR3 length is 15 residues. V was clipped by 4 bases and J by 2 bases, with 15 bases between them. Per germline, CDR1 SGHDT and CDR2 YYEEEE. The DNA for the CDR3 is TGTGCCAGCAGCCGAGTTGGGGGGTATCAAGAGACCCAGTACTTC. Its protein product is CASSRVGGYQETQYF.

The rearrangement joins TRBV7-3 to TRBJ2-1; D is perhaps TRBD1 (7 bases). The CDR3 loop spans 17 amino acids. Germline-derived CDR1 and CDR2 are SGHTA and FQGTGA. Trimming stripped 5 bases from V and 2 bases from J, with 19 bases between. The CDR3 region is CASSRSSGGNAYNEQFF. DNA for the CDR3: TGTGCCAGCAGCCGCTCCTCAGGGGGGAACGCCTACAATGAGCAGTTCTTC.

J is TRBJ2-2 and V is TRBV6-5; 7 bases are a match to TRBD1. The J segment lost 2 bases and the V segment lost 6 bases, leaving 6 bases of the junction unmatched. Germline values: CDR1 MNHEY, CDR2 SVGAGI. This CDR3 is built from 15 residues. The CDR3 DNA reads as TGTGCCAGCAGCACCAGGGGGTTCAACACCGGGGAGCTGTTTTTT. Protein product: CASSTRGFNTGELFF.

CDR3 residues: CASSPGFTDTQYF. CDR3 in DNA: TGTGCCAGCAGCCCGGGTTTCACAGATACGCAGTATTTT. V is TRBV5-6 and J is TRBJ2-3; no reliable D call. In germline, CDR1 is SGHDT, CDR2 YYEEEE. V was cut by 4 bases and J by 2 bases, with 8 bases left in between. CDR3 length: 13 residues. Combining the CDR3 with reference TRBV5-6 and TRBJ2-3 gives the whole variable domain DAGVTQSPTHLIKTRGQQVTLRCSPKSGHDTVSWYQQALGQGPQFIFQYYEEEERQRGNFPDRFSGHQFPNYSSELNVNALLLGDSALYLCASSPGFTDTQYFGPGTRLTVL.

V and J are TRBV27 and TRBJ1-5; 8 nucleotides align to TRBD1. Per the germline V gene, CDR1 is MNHEY and CDR2 is SMNVEV (reference sequence). The junction had 14 bases not matched to a gene; V was cut back by 4 bases and J by 3 bases. The CDR3 has 18 amino acids. In DNA form, the CDR3 reads TGTGCCAGCAGTTCCTACAGGGGGGGGGCGTTCAACAATCAGCCCCAGCATTTT. Protein product: CASSSYRGGAFNNQPQHF.

The chain has TRBV19 and TRBJ1-1; D uncertain. The V and J ends lost 9 bases and 5 bases respectively, with 13 bases between them. The germline V gene has CDR1 LNHDA and CDR2 SQIVND (reference sequence). The CDR3 sequence is 12 residues long. CDR3 in DNA: TGTGCCAGCTCGACATGGGAGACTGAAGCTTTCTTT. Residues: CASSTWETEAFF.

This clone was observed once. This sequence joins TRBV9 and TRBJ1-6, with 7 bases that match TRBD1. The CDR3 spans 14 residues. From germline, CDR1 is SGDLS and CDR2 YYNGEE. With 5 bases clipped from V and 5 bases from J, the junction kept 4 bases outside the gene matches. CDR3 coding DNA: TGTGCCAGCAGGTGGGGGACAGATAATTCACCCCTCCACTTT. Amino acids: CASRWGTDNSPLHF.

This clone was recorded a few times. This chain joins TRBV7-2 and TRBJ2-1; 9 bases align to TRBD1. After removal of 6 bases from V and 7 bases from J, the junction contained 10 bases not matched to a gene. The length of the CDR3 is 15 residues. Germline V gene sequence: CDR1 SGHTA, CDR2 FQGNSA. CDR3 coding DNA: TGTGCCAGCAGTTATCCGGGACAGGGTAGGAATGAGCAGTTCTTC. Amino acid sequence: CASSYPGQGRNEQFF.

The chain joins TRBV6-1 to TRBJ1-1; D not certain. CDR3 length: 13 residues. V was pared by 4 bases and J by 5 bases, with 11 bases between. CDR1 is MNHNS and CDR2 is SASEGT in the germline V gene. In DNA form, the CDR3 reads TGTGCCAGCAGTGTACGGCCGGGGACTGAAGCTTTCTTT. Translating it yields CASSVRPGTEAFF.

The J gene is TRBJ2-1, the V gene TRBV6-1; D may be TRBD2 (6 bases). The ends were cut back, 8 bases at V and 9 bases at J, with 20 bases in the middle. Germline CDR1 reads MNHNS; CDR2 reads SASEGT. CDR3 size: 14 residues. DNA of the CDR3: TGTGCCAGCGGTGGGCGGGATAAAGCTCTTGAGCAGTTCTTC. Its protein product is CASGGRDKALEQFF.

This clone was counted ten times or more. The J gene is TRBJ1-1, the V gene TRBV4-1, with a tentative D call TRBD1 (5 bases). V was shortened by 1 base and J by 4 bases, with 22 bases between the two germline ends. In germline, CDR1 is MGHRA, CDR2 YSYEKL. This CDR3 region has 18 residues. CDR3: CASSQGPRDPGRSTEAFF. The CDR3 DNA follows: TGCGCCAGCAGCCAAGGCCCCCGGGACCCAGGGAGGAGCACTGAAGCTTTCTTT.

V usage is TRBV28 and J usage is TRBJ2-3; possibly TRBD2 for D (5 bases). V was trimmed by 6 bases and J by 2 bases, leaving 15 bases between them. The CDR3 spans 15 residues. Germline values: CDR1 MDHEN, CDR2 SYDVKM. The DNA for the CDR3 is TGTGCCAGCAGCCTTAGCGCCTCTTTCACAGATACGCAGTATTTT. Its translation: CASSLSASFTDTQYF.

The CDR3 DNA sequence: TGTGCCAGCAGTGAAGGGGCTACGTCGCAGTACTTC. This encodes CASSEGATSQYF. The chain combines TRBV2 with TRBJ2-5, with D unresolved. Germline V gives CDR1 SNHLY, CDR2 FYNNEI. The length of the CDR3 is 12 residues. The germline V and J ends were trimmed by 1 base and 11 bases, with 11 bases remaining between them.

The V call is TRBV7-2, the J call TRBJ2-2; a possible D gene is TRBD2 (7 bases). The CDR3 runs 16 residues. Trimming shortened V by 5 bases and J by 6 bases, and 19 bases separated the two germline ends. The germline V gene has CDR1 SGHTA and CDR2 FQGNSA. CDR3 sequence: CASSPLGGAGAGELFF. DNA of the CDR3: TGTGCCAGCAGCCCCCTAGGGGGGGCCGGCGCCGGGGAGCTGTTTTTT.